Each of the 8 T cell receptor beta chains below was sequenced from the same sample in a study of blood T cells in healthy people across ages. A second PCR of roughly 7 to 11 cycles used a sample-barcoded 5' primer and a J-beta primer mix. TCRdb analysed the 5' RACE reads with MiXCR anew, one entry per CDR3 protein. The top ten clones hold roughly 24% of a sample with about 600,000 distinct CDR3 sequences, around half of them seen once. Sequencing was done on a sample of blood. The source of these receptors is a man older than 75 in good health.

The chain employs TRBV5-4 and TRBJ2-5, with a possible D match to TRBD2 (7 bases). Germline lookup yields CDR1 SGHNT and CDR2 YYREEE (reference sequence). V was shortened by 4 bases and J by 5 bases, with 15 bases between the two germline ends. The CDR3 runs 14 residues. CDR3 region: CASSHHREGETQYF. CDR3 DNA: TGTGCCAGCAGCCATCACAGGGAGGGGGAGACCCAGTACTTC.

The J gene is TRBJ2-3, the V gene TRBV7-2, with 14 bases that match TRBD2. Unmatched junction bases numbered 3, after V lost 6 bases and J lost 4 bases. The CDR3 consists of 15 residues. CDR1 SGHTA and CDR2 FQGNSA come from the germline V gene. This CDR3 is CASRRLAGGADTQYF. The CDR3 DNA reads as TGTGCCAGCAGAAGACTAGCGGGAGGGGCAGATACGCAGTATTTT.

The chain has TRBV7-2 and TRBJ1-5, with D unresolved. Germline V gene data show CDR1 as SGHTA and CDR2 as FQGNSA. Trimming shortened V by 1 base and J by 3 bases, and 7 bases separated the two germline ends. This CDR3 region has 14 residues. The CDR3 protein is CASSLVSLNQPQHF. The DNA for the CDR3 is TGTGCCAGCAGCTTAGTCAGCCTCAATCAGCCCCAGCATTTT.

The J gene is TRBJ2-1, the V gene TRBV27; D is uncertain. Germline V gene data show CDR1 as MNHEY and CDR2 as SMNVEV (reference sequence). The CDR3 spans 13 residues. The V and J ends lost 3 bases and 7 bases respectively, with 10 bases between them. This CDR3 is CASSLPDLNEQFF. In DNA, the CDR3 is TGTGCCAGCAGTTTGCCCGACCTAAATGAGCAGTTCTTC.

This clonotype was found many times. The rearrangement joins TRBV6-6 to TRBJ2-1; 8 nucleotides align to TRBD2. The CDR3 sequence is 15 residues long. Germline CDR1 and CDR2: MNHNY and SVGAGI (reference sequence). With 7 bases clipped from V and 0 bases from J, the junction kept 5 bases outside the gene matches. The CDR3 region has the DNA TGTGCCAGCACCTTAGCGGGGTCCTCCTACAATGAGCAGTTCTTC. It specifies CASTLAGSSYNEQFF.

The V gene is TRBV29-1, the J gene TRBJ1-1, with D possibly being TRBD1 (5 bases). Germline CDR1 reads SQVTM; CDR2 reads ANQGSEA. This CDR3 spans 11 amino acids. The germline V and J ends were trimmed by 6 bases and 5 bases, with 10 bases remaining between them. CDR3 sequence reads: CSVGAGTEAFF. The CDR3 coding sequence is TGCAGCGTAGGGGCTGGGACTGAAGCTTTCTTT.

This clonotype appeared a few times. Germline and junction disagree at one end, which may indicate a read error. The rearrangement links TRBV13 to TRBJ1-5, with D tentatively TRBD1 (6 bases). The CDR3 is 16 residues long. The germline V gene encodes CDR1 PRHDT and CDR2 FYEKMQ (reference sequence). The CDR3 region is CASSLGLGGSNQPQHF. The CDR3 DNA is TGTGCCAGCAGCCTAGGATTAGGGGGGAGCAATCAGCCCCAGCATTTT.

At least ten counts were recorded for this clonotype. The rearrangement links TRBV9 to TRBJ2-1; D remains ambiguous. The CDR3 has 15 amino acids. In germline, CDR1 is SGDLS, CDR2 YYNGEE. V lost 3 bases, J lost 7 bases, and 17 bases lay in between. Here the CDR3 reads CASSAQRPPGNEQFF. CDR3 DNA: TGTGCCAGCAGCGCCCAGCGTCCGCCTGGGAATGAGCAGTTCTTC. The entire variable domain, with the rest obtained from reference TRBV9 and TRBJ2-1, is as follows: DSGVTQTPKHLITATGQRVTLRCSPRSGDLSVYWYQQSLDQGLQFLIQYYNGEERAKGNILERFSAQQFPDLHSELNLSSLELGDSALYFCASSAQRPPGNEQFFGPGTRLTVL.